This TCR beta chain was recorded in a study of T cells in Graves' hyperthyroidism and ophthalmopathy. Germline loops: CDR1 SGHRS, CDR2 YFSETQ. The J segment lost 6 bases and the V segment lost 1 base, leaving 2 bases of the junction unmatched. There are 13 residues in the CDR3. Uncontrolled infections, other autoimmune diseases, pregnancy or lactation led to exclusion of patients. Diagnosing involved the use of clinical symptoms, serum thyroxine and TRAb, thyroid ultrasound and orbital computed tomography. A remark on this clonotype: The antigen is unknown. A much larger clonotype is one base distant, so this may be a read error. The missing conserved phenylalanine or tryptophan at the end of this CDR3 makes a read error likely.

General study findings and limits: Ophthalmopathy prediction by the model preceded onset by a median approximately six months.

RNA transcripts yielded amplified TCR beta CDR3 regions. With the HTBI primer set, the TCR CDR3 went through a first round of RT-PCR. Each CDR3 protein gets one entry after TCRdb re-called the multiplex PCR reads with MiXCR. Of about 640,000 distinct CDR3 sequences listed, about a fifth were seen once; the top ten hold over 30%. The chain joins TRBV5-1 to TRBJ2-7; 9 bases map to TRBD1. This clonotype was obtained from a man between 25 and 39 years old with Graves' ophthalmopathy. The sample comprised blood. The CDR3 is CASSLRQGGEQYL. CDR3 DNA: TGCGCCAGCAGCTTGCGACAGGGGGGCGAGCAGTACCTC.